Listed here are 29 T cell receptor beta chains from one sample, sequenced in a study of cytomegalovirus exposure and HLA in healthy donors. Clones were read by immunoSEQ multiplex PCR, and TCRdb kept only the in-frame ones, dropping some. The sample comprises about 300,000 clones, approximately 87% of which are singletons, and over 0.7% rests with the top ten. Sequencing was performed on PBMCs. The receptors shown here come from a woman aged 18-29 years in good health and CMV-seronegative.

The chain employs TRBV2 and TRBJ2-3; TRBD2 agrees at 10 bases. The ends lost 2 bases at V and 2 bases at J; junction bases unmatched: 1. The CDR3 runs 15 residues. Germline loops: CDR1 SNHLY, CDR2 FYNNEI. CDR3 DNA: TGTGCCAGCAGTGAAACTAGCGGGGTCACAGATACGCAGTATTTT. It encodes CASSETSGVTDTQYF.

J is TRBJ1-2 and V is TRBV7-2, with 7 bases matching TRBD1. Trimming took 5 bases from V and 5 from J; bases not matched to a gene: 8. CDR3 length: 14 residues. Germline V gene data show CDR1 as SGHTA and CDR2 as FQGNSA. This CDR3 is CASSRSTGDYGYTF. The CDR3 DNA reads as TGTGCCAGCAGCCGCTCTACAGGGGATTATGGCTACACCTTC. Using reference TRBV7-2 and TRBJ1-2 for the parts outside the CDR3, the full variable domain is GAGVSQSPSNKVTEKGKDVELRCDPISGHTALYWYRQSLGQGLEFLIYFQGNSAPDKSGLPSDRFSAERTGGSVSTLTIQRTQQEDSAVYLCASSRSTGDYGYTFGSGTRLTVV.

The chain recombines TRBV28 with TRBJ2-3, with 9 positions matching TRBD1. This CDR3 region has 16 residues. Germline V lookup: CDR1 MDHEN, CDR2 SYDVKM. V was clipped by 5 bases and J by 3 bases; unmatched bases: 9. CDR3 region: CASSLRTGAGTDTQYF. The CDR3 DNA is TGTGCCAGCAGTCTCAGGACAGGGGCGGGAACAGATACGCAGTATTTT.

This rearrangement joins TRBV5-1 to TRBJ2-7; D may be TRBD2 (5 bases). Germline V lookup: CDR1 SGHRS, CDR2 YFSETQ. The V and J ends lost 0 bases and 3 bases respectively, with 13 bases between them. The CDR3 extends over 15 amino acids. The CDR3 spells CASSLGQPGFYEQYF. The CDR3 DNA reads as TGCGCCAGCAGCTTGGGACAACCGGGATTCTACGAGCAGTACTTC.

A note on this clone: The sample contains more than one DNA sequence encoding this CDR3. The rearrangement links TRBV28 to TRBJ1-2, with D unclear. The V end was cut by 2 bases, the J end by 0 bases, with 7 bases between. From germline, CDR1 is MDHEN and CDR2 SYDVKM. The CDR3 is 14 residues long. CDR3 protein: CASSLGDSNYGYTF. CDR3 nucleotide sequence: TGTGCCAGCAGTTTAGGAGATTCTAACTATGGCTACACCTTC.

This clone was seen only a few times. CDR3 in DNA: TGCAGCGTTGAATTGGGTCAGGCAGATACGCAGTATTTT. Amino acid sequence: CSVELGQADTQYF. The chain uses TRBV29-1 and TRBJ2-3; the D is unclear. This CDR3 comprises 13 residues. The germline gives CDR1 SQVTM, CDR2 ANQGSEA. Trimming pared 2 bases from V and 4 bases from J, leaving 10 bases between.

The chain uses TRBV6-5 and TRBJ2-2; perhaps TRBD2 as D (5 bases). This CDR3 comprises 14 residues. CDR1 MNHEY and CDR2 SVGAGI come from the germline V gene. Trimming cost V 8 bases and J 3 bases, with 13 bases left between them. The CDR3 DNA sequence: TGTGCCAGCTGCGAGGGTCGGTACACCGGGGAGCTGTTTTTT. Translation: CASCEGRYTGELFF.

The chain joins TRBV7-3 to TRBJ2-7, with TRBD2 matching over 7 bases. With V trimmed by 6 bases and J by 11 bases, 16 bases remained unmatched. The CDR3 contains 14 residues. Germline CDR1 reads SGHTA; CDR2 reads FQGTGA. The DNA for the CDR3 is TGTGCCAGCAGTCCCCTAGGAGGCCCCCGGGAGGAGTACTTC. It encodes CASSPLGGPREEYF.

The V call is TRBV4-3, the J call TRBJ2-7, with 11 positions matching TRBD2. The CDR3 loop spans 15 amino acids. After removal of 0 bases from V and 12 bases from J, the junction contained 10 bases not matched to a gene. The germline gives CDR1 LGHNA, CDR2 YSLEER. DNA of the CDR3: TGCGCCAGCAGCCAAGAAGGGGGGACTAGCGGCCCCCGGTACTTC. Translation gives CASSQEGGTSGPRYF.

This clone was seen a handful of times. The CDR3 here is CASSDQGRQPQHF. CDR3 DNA sequence: TGTGCCAGCAGTGACCAGGGAAGGCAGCCCCAGCATTTT. The V call is TRBV2, the J call TRBJ1-5; possible D gene TRBD1, 5 bases. Germline V gene data show CDR1 as SNHLY and CDR2 as FYNNEI. Trimming cost V 3 bases and J 7 bases, with 10 bases left between them. This CDR3 is built from 13 residues.

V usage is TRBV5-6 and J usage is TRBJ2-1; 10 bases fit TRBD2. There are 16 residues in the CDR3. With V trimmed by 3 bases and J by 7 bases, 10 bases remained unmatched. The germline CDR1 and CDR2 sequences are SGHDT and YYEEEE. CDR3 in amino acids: CASSSYGTSAENEQFF. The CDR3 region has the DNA TGTGCCAGCAGCTCATACGGGACTAGCGCCGAAAATGAGCAGTTCTTC. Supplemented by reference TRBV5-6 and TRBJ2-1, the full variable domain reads DAGVTQSPTHLIKTRGQQVTLRCSPKSGHDTVSWYQQALGQGPQFIFQYYEEEERQRGNFPDRFSGHQFPNYSSELNVNALLLGDSALYLCASSSYGTSAENEQFFGPGTRLTVL.

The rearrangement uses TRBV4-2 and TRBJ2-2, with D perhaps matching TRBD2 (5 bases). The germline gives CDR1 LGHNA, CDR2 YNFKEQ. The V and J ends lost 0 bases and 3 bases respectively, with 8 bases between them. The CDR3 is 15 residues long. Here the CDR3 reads CASSQEKRYTGELFF. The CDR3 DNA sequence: TGTGCCAGCAGCCAAGAGAAGCGGTACACCGGGGAGCTGTTTTTT.

The CDR3 DNA follows: TGTGCCAGCACCCTGGGGCTAGGGGACAATGAGCAGTTCTTC. As protein: CASTLGLGDNEQFF. This chain uses TRBV6-5 with TRBJ2-1, with a weak D call TRBD1 (5 bases). V lost 7 bases and J 5 bases, leaving 15 bases between the germline ends. The germline V gene encodes CDR1 MNHEY and CDR2 SVGAGI. The CDR3 sequence is 14 residues long.

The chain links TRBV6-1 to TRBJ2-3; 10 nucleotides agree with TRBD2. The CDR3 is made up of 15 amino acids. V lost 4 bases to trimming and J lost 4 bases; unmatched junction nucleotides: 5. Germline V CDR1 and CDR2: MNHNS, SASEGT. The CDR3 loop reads CASSGGAGGPDTQYF. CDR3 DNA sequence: TGTGCCAGCAGTGGGGGAGCGGGAGGGCCAGATACGCAGTATTTT.

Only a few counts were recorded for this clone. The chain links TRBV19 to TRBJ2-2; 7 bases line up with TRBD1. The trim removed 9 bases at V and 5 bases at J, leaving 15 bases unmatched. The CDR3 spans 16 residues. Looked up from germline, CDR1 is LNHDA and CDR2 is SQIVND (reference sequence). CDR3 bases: TGTGCCAGCATCCGGGACCCGACAGGGACAACCGGGGAGCTGTTTTTT. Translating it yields CASIRDPTGTTGELFF. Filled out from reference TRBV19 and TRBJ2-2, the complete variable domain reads DGGITQSPKYLFRKEGQNVTLSCEQNLNHDAMYWYRQDPGQGLRLIYYSQIVNDFQKGDIAEGYSVSREKKESFPLTVTSAQKNPTAFYLCASIRDPTGTTGELFFGEGSRLTVL.

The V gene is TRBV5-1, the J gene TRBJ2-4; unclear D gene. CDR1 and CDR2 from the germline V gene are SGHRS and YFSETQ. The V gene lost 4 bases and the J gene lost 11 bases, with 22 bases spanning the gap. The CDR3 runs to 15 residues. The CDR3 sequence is CASSPQTISYGVQYF. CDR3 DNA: TGCGCCAGCAGCCCACAAACAATATCCTACGGAGTTCAGTACTTC. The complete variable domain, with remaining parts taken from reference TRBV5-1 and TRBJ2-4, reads KAGVTQTPRYLIKTRGQQVTLSCSPISGHRSVSWYQQTPGQGLQFLFEYFSETQRNKGNFPGRFSGRQFSNSRSEMNVSTLELGDSALYLCASSPQTISYGVQYFGAGTRLSVL.

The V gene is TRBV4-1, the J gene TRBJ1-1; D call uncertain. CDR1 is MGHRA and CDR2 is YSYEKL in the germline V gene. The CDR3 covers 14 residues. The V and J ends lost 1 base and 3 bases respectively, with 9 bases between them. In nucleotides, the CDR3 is TGCGCCAGCAGCCAAGTATATCGGGACACTGAAGCTTTCTTT. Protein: CASSQVYRDTEAFF.

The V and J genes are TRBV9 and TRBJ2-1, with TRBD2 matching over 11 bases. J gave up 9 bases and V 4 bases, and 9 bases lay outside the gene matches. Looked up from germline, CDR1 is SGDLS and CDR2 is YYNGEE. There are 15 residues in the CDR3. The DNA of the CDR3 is TGTGCCAGCAGCCTACTAGCGGGAGTTCCTGGTGAGCAGTTCTTC. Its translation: CASSLLAGVPGEQFF.

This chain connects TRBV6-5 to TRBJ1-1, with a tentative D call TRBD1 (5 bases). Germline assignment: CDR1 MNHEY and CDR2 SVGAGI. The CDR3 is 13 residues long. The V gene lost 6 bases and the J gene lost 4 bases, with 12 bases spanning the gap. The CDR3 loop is CASSHMGGTEAFF. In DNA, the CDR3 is TGTGCCAGCAGCCATATGGGGGGCACTGAAGCTTTCTTT.

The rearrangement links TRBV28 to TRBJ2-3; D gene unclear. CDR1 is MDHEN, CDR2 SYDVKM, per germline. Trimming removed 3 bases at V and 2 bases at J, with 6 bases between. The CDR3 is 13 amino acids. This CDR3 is CASSFRYTDTQYF. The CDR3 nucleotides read TGTGCCAGCAGTTTCCGCTACACAGATACGCAGTATTTT.

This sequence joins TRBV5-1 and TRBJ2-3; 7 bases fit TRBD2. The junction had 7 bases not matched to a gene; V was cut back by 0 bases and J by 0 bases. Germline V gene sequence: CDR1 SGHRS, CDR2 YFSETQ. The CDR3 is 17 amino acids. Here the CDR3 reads CASSLGKAGASTDTQYF. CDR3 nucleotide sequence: TGCGCCAGCAGCTTGGGTAAGGCGGGAGCCAGCACAGATACGCAGTATTTT.

The CDR3 bases are TGTGCCAGCAGTTCCACGGACAGCCCGAGCTCCTACGAGCAGTACTTC. This translates into CASSSTDSPSSYEQYF. The gene calls are TRBV28 and TRBJ2-7; D possibly corresponds to TRBD1 (6 bases). The CDR3 extends over 16 amino acids. V dropped 4 bases and J dropped 0 bases, with 16 bases sitting between them. Per germline, CDR1 MDHEN and CDR2 SYDVKM.

The CDR3 sequence: CASSGAVYGYTF. The CDR3 region has the DNA TGTGCCAGCAGCGGGGCAGTCTATGGCTACACCTTC. This chain connects TRBV7-9 to TRBJ1-2; tentatively, D is TRBD1 (5 bases). V dropped 5 bases and J dropped 4 bases, with 8 bases sitting between them. The germline V gene encodes CDR1 SEHNR and CDR2 FQNEAQ (reference sequence). There are 12 residues in the CDR3.

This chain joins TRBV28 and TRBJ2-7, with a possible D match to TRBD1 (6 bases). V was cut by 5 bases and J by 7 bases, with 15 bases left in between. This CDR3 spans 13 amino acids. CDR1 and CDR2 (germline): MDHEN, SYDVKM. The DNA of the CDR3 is TGTGCCAGCAGTCTGGGGTTGGACAGAGAGCAGTACTTC. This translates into CASSLGLDREQYF.

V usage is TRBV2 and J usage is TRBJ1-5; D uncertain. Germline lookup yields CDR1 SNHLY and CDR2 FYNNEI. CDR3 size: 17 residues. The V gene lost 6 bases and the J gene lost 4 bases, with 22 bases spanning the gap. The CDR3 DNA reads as TGTGCCAGCAGCCCAAGGTGGCCGGACTCCTTAAATCAGCCCCAGCATTTT. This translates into CASSPRWPDSLNQPQHF.

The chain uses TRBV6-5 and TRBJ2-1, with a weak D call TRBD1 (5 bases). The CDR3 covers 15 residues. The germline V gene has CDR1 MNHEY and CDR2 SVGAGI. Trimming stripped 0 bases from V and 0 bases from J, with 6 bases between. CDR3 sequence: CASSYSTVSYNEQFF. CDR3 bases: TGTGCCAGCAGTTACTCGACAGTCTCCTACAATGAGCAGTTCTTC.

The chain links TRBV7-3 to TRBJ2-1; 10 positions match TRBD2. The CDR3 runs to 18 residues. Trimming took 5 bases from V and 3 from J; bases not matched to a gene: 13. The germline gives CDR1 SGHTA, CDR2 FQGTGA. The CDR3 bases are TGTGCCAGCAGCCCCCCCAGTAGCGGGAGGAAGGACTACAATGAGCAGTTCTTC. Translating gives CASSPPSSGRKDYNEQFF.

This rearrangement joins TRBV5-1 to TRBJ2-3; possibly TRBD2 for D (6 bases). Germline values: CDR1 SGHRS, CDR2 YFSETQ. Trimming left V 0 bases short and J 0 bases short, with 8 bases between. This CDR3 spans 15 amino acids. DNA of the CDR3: TGCGCCAGCAGCTTGGACGGGACTAGCACAGATACGCAGTATTTT. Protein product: CASSLDGTSTDTQYF.

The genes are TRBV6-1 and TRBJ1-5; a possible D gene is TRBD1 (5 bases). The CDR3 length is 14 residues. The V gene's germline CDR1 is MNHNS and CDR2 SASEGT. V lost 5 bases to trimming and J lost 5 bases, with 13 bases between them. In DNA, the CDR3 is TGTGCCAGCAGTCCTCGGGGGGGGGATCAGCCCCAGCATTTT. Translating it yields CASSPRGGDQPQHF.